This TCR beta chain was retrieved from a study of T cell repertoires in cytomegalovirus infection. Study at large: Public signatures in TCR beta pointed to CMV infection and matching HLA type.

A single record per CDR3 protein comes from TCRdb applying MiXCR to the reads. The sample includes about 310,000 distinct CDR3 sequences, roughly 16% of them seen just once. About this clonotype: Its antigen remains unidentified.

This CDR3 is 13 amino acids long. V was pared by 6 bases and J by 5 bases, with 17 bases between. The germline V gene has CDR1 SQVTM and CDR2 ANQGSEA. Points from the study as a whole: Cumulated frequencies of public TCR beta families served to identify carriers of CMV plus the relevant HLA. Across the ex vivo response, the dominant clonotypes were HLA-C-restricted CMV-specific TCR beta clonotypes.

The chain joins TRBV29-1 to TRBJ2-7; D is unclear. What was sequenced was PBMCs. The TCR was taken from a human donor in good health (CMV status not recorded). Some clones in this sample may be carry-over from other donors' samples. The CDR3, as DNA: TGCAGCGTGGGGAAAGGATACATCCACGAGCAGTACTTC. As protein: CSVGKGYIHEQYF.